Each of the 3 T cell receptor beta chains below was sequenced from the same sample in a study of T cells in Graves' hyperthyroidism and ophthalmopathy. RNA transcripts gave rise to amplified TCR beta CDR3 regions. Researchers ran a first-round RT-PCR on the TCR CDR3 using the HTBI primer set. One entry per CDR3 protein results from TCRdb running MiXCR on the multiplex PCR reads. The repertoire holds a few hundred thousand distinct CDR3 sequences, with roughly 50% as singletons. Sequencing was performed on peripheral blood or thyroid tissue (not recorded which). These receptor sequences come from a woman aged 18-35 years with Graves' hyperthyroidism.

The sample holds many counts of this clonotype. The V and J genes are TRBV7-9 and TRBJ2-2; D might be TRBD2 (5 bases). V lost 3 bases, J lost 3 bases, and 8 bases lay in between. CDR1 is SEHNR, CDR2 FQNEAQ, per germline (reference sequence). CDR3 length: 14 amino acids. DNA for the CDR3: TGTGCCAGCAGCTTGGCGGGCTACACCGGGGAGCTGTTTTTT. Translation: CASSLAGYTGELFF. Together with reference TRBV7-9 and TRBJ2-2, the CDR3 gives the full variable domain: DTGVSQNPRHKITKRGQNVTFRCDPISEHNRLYWYRQTLGQGPEFLTYFQNEAQLEKSRLLSDRFSAERPKGSFSTLEIQRTEQGDSAMYLCASSLAGYTGELFFGEGSRLTVL.

This chain uses TRBV29-1 with TRBJ1-5, with TRBD1 as a possible D gene (5 bases). Per germline, CDR1 SQVTM and CDR2 ANQGSEA. This CDR3 comprises 12 residues. V lost 5 bases to trimming and J lost 1 base, with 6 bases between them. CDR3 DNA: TGCAGCGTTAGACAGAGCAATCAGCCCCAGCATTTT. Translation gives CSVRQSNQPQHF.

As for this clonotype: Sequence at one end of the junction differs from germline and may be a read error. The J gene is TRBJ2-7, the V gene TRBV7-6, with 10 bases aligning to TRBD2. The length of the CDR3 is 20 residues. Germline-derived CDR1 and CDR2 are SGHVS and FNYEAQ. The CDR3 protein is CASSPLGRMASGSVSYEQYF. CDR3 DNA: TGCGCCAGCAGCCCGCTCGGGAGGATGGCTAGCGGGAGTGTATCCTACGAGCAGTACTTC.